The rows below give T cell receptor beta chains drawn from one sample of a study of early T cells in non-severe SARS-CoV-2 infection. TCRdb fed the 5' RACE reads into MiXCR, producing one record per CDR3 protein. The repertoire has around 30,000 distinct CDR3 sequences, 4.5% to 6.5% of them found once; the top ten carry 5.5% to 8%. Input material: whole blood. All receptors come from an adult who was a healthcare worker with PCR-confirmed SARS-CoV-2 infection or an uninfected control (not recorded which). The CDR3 runs from the conserved cysteine through the conserved F or W. Each record gives: clone size, D gene, V gene, J gene, CDR3 DNA, CDR3 protein. The D gene is left open where the match is weak. Clone size, where shown, is once, few, many, or a class for clones that have expanded.

many,-,TRBV30,TRBJ1-1,TGTGCCTTTACGCCTTACACTGAAGCTTTCTTT,CAFTPYTEAFF
many,TRBD1,TRBV7-9,TRBJ2-7,TGTGCCAGCAGCTTAGTAGGGGGCCCCTACGAGCAGTACTTC,CASSLVGGPYEQYF
many,-,TRBV6-5,TRBJ2-5,TGTGCCAGCAGTTCGCCGCATGGGTCGGCGGGGGAGACCCAGTACTTC,CASSSPHGSAGETQYF
-,-,TRBV20-1,TRBJ1-1,TGCAGTGCTAGAGATGGGGGCATTTACACTGAAGCTTTCTTT,CSARDGGIYTEAFF
few,TRBD1,TRBV18,TRBJ2-5,TGTGCCAGCTCACCTACCAGACAGGGAATTGGAGAGACCCAGTACTTC,CASSPTRQGIGETQYF
many,TRBD1,TRBV2,TRBJ2-1,TGTGCCAGCAGCCCCGGGACAGGGGGCATTGAGCAGTTCTTC,CASSPGTGGIEQFF
many,TRBD1,TRBV20-1,TRBJ2-3,TGCAGTGCTGGGGGACAGGGACCCACAGATACGCAGTATTTT,CSAGGQGPTDTQYF
many,-,TRBV9,TRBJ2-1,TGTGCCAGCAGCAAGGACGGCTATGAGCAGTTCTTC,CASSKDGYEQFF
-,TRBD1,TRBV6-1,TRBJ2-7,TGTGCCAGCGAGTCCGTGCCGGACAGGGCCTACGAGCAGTACTTC,CASESVPDRAYEQYF
-,TRBD2,TRBV5-1,TRBJ2-1,TGCGCCAGCAGCTACGGGACTAGCCACGACAATGAGCAGTTCTTC,CASSYGTSHDNEQFF
many,TRBD1,TRBV11-2,TRBJ2-1,TGTGCCAGCAGGGGACAGGGGAATCAATTCTTCGGGAATGAGCAGTTCTTC,CASRGQGNQFFGNEQFF
few,TRBD2,TRBV18,TRBJ2-1,TGTGCCAGCTCGCAGACTAGCGGGAGAGTCGATGAGCAGTTCTTC,CASSQTSGRVDEQFF
medium-sized,-,TRBV28,TRBJ1-6,TGTGCCAGCAGTCCTCCTTCACGGGGCTCACCCCTCCACTTT,CASSPPSRGSPLHF
-,-,TRBV3-1,TRBJ1-3,TGTGCCAGCAGCCAAAATCCAGGGGTTTCTGGAAACACCATATATTTT,CASSQNPGVSGNTIYF
few,-,TRBV5-5,TRBJ1-1,TGTGCCAGCAGCTTGGGAATTGGTCAGGGGAACACTGAAGCTTTCTTT,CASSLGIGQGNTEAFF
few,-,TRBV7-7,TRBJ1-1,TGTGCCAGCAGCCAGAGTTTGACGACTGAAGCTTTCTTT,CASSQSLTTEAFF
many,-,TRBV12-3/TRBV12-4,TRBJ1-2,TGTGCCAGCAGTTTAGGACCGACCCTGGGGTATGGCTACACCTTC,CASSLGPTLGYGYTF
many,-,TRBV30,TRBJ1-5,TGTGCCTGGAGTGGAACGACAGTTTTACAGCCCCAGCATTTT,CAWSGTTVLQPQHF
-,TRBD1,TRBV7-2,TRBJ2-7,TGTGCCAGCAGACAGGGGGCTGTATACGAGCAGTACTTC,CASRQGAVYEQYF
many,TRBD2,TRBV5-1,TRBJ2-1,TGCGCCAGCAGCCCATCCGGGACTAGCGGGAATGAGCAGTTCTTC,CASSPSGTSGNEQFF
-,-,TRBV7-8,TRBJ2-3,TGTGCCAGCAGCCACCAAGATAGCACAGATACGCAGTATTTT,CASSHQDSTDTQYF
-,-,TRBV12-2,TRBJ2-7,TGTGCAAGTCGCTTAAGTGGCGGGTCCACCTACGAGCAGTACTTC,CASRLSGGSTYEQYF
many,-,TRBV28,TRBJ2-7,TGTGCCAGCAGCTGGGAAGGGGTCGAGCAGTACTTC,CASSWEGVEQYF
many,TRBD1,TRBV6-1,TRBJ1-5,TGTGCCAGCAGTGAGCTTATGGACAGGGGGCTTCAGCCCCAGCATTTT,CASSELMDRGLQPQHF
many,-,TRBV7-9,TRBJ2-3,TGTGCCAGCAGCCCCCATGGGGGGAAGGATACGCAGTATTTT,CASSPHGGKDTQYF
many,-,TRBV19,TRBJ2-3,TGTGCCAGTAGCGAAATACAGGGAGGAACAGATACGCAGTATTTT,CASSEIQGGTDTQYF
-,-,TRBV28,TRBJ2-2,TGTGCCAGCAGTTTAAGGCGGGATCGAACCGGGGAGCTGTTTTTT,CASSLRRDRTGELFF
-,-,TRBV30,TRBJ1-4,TGTGCCTGGGTCATGGAAAAACTGTTTTTT,CAWVMEKLFF
many,-,TRBV10-3,TRBJ2-1,TGTGCCATCACCCCCGGACACAGCTCCTACAATGAGCAGTTCTTC,CAITPGHSSYNEQFF
many,-,TRBV30,TRBJ2-3,TGTGCCTGGTTGCGGAGTCACACAGATACGCAGTATTTT,CAWLRSHTDTQYF
many,-,TRBV5-1,TRBJ2-2,TGCGCCAGCAGCTCGCAGGGGCTTGGGTCCGGGGAGCTGTTTTTT,CASSSQGLGSGELFF
many,-,TRBV28,TRBJ2-7,TGTGCCAGCAGTTCACTGGCTCGGGGAACCTACGAGCAGTACTTC,CASSSLARGTYEQYF
few,TRBD2,TRBV11-1,TRBJ2-2,TGTGCCAGCAGCTTAACTAGCGGGAGCTACACCGGGGAGCTGTTTTTT,CASSLTSGSYTGELFF
many,-,TRBV7-6,TRBJ2-1,TGTGCCAGCAGCGCCAGGTTGTCTCTTTACAATGAGCAGTTCTTC,CASSARLSLYNEQFF
-,-,TRBV20-1,TRBJ2-2,TGCAGTGCTCCTCTCTTGGGGCTGCCCTCGAGGGAGCTGTTTTTT,CSAPLLGLPSRELFF
-,-,TRBV5-5,TRBJ2-7,TGTGCCAGCAGCTTCAGATTGGGCTACGAGCAGTACTTC,CASSFRLGYEQYF
-,-,TRBV19,TRBJ2-1,TGTGCCAGCAGGAGTAGCCCTACGGGGTTTAATGAGCAGTTCTTC,CASRSSPTGFNEQFF
-,-,TRBV3-1,TRBJ1-2,TGTGCCAGCAGCCAAGAGGCTCTACAGGGTAACTATGGCTACACCTTC,CASSQEALQGNYGYTF
many,-,TRBV24-1,TRBJ2-2,TGTGCCACCAGTGGTGGGTTCACCGGGGAGCTGTTTTTT,CATSGGFTGELFF
many,-,TRBV14,TRBJ2-1,TGTGCCAGCAGCCGCTACAATGAGCAGTTCTTC,CASSRYNEQFF
-,-,TRBV11-1,TRBJ2-2,TGTGCCAGCAGCCCCTCTCGGGGCCTGAAGGGCACCGGGGAGCTGTTTTTT,CASSPSRGLKGTGELFF
medium-sized,-,TRBV3-1,TRBJ2-7,TGTGCCAGCAGCCCACAAGCCAGATACCCGCCGGGCGAGCAGTACTTC,CASSPQARYPPGEQYF
-,TRBD1,TRBV6-2/TRBV6-3,TRBJ2-7,TGTGCCAGCAGATCCTCCGGGACAGGAACCTACGAGCAGTACTTC,CASRSSGTGTYEQYF
few,-,TRBV7-9,TRBJ1-5,TGTGCCAGCAGCTTAACCCCGACAGGTCCTAGTAGGCAGCCCCAGCATTTT,CASSLTPTGPSRQPQHF
-,-,TRBV12-3/TRBV12-4,TRBJ1-1,TGTGCCAGCAGTTTGTCGAACACTGAAGCTTTCTTT,CASSLSNTEAFF
many,TRBD2,TRBV4-1,TRBJ2-1,TGCGCCAGCACGGGACTAGCGAAGAACAATGAGCAGTTCTTC,CASTGLAKNNEQFF
few,-,TRBV5-4,TRBJ1-6,TGTGCCAGCAGCTTGTCCGCAAACGGGAATTCACCCCTCCACTTT,CASSLSANGNSPLHF